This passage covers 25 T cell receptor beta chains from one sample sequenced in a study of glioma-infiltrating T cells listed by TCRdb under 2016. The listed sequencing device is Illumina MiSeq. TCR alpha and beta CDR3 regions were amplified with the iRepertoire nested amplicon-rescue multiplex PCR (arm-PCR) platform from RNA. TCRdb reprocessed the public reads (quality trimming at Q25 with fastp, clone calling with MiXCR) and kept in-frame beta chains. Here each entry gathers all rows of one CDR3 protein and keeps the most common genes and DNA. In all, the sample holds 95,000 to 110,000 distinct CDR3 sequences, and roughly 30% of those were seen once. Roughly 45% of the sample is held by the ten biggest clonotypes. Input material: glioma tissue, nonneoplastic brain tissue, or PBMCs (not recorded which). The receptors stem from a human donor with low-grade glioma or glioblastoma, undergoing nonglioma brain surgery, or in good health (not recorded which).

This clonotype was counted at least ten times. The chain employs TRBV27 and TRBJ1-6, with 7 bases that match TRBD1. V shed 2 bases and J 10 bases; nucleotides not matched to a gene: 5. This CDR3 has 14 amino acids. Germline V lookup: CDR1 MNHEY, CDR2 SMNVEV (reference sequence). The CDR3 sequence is CASSLGPQGSPLHF. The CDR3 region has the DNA TGTGCCAGCAGTTTAGGTCCACAGGGGTCACCCCTCCACTTT.

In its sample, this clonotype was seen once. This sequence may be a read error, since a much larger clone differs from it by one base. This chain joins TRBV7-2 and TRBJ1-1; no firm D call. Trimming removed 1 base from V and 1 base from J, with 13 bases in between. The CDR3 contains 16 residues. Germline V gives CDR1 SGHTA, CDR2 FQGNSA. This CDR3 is CASSLGVAPENTEAFF. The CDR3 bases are TGTGCCAGCAGCTTAGGAGTGGCCCCCGAGAACACTGAAGCTTTCTTT.

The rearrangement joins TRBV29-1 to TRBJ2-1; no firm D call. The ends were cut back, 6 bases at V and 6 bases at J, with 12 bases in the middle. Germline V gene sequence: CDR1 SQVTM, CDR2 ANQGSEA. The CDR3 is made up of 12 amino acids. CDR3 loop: CSVDLRSNEQFF. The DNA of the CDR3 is TGCAGCGTAGACCTAAGGAGCAATGAGCAGTTCTTC.

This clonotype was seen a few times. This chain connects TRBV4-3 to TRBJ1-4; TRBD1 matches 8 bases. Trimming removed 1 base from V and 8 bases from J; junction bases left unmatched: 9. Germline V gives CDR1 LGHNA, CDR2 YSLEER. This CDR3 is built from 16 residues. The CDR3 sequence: CASSQASGRGREKLFF. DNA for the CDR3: TGCGCCAGCAGCCAAGCTTCTGGCAGGGGGCGGGAAAAACTGTTTTTT.

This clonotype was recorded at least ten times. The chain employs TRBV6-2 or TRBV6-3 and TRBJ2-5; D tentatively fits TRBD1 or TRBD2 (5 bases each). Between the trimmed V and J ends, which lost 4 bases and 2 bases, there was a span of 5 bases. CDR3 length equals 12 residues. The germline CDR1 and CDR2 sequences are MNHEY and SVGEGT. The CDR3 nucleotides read TGTGCCAGCAGTTGGGGGCAAGAGACCCAGTACTTC. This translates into CASSWGQETQYF.

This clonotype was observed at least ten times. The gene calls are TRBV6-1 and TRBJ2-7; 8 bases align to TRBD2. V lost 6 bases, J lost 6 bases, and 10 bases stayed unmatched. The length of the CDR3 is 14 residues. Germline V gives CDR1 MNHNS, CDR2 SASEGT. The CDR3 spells CASRPGLEVREQYF. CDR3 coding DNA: TGTGCCAGCAGGCCGGGACTAGAGGTTCGCGAGCAGTACTTC.

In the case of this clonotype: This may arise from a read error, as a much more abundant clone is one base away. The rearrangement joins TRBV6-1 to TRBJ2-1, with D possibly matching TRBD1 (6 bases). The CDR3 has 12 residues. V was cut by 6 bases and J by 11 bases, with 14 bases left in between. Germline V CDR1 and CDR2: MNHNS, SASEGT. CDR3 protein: CASSPSGHKQFF. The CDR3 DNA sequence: TGTGCCAGCAGCCCCTCGGGACATAAGCAGTTCTTC.

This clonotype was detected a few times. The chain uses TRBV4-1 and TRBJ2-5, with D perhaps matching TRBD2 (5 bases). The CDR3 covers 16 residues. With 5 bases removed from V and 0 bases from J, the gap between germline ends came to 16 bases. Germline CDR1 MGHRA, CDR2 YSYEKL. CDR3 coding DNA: TGCGCCAGCAGCGCCACCAGCGGATGGTACCAAGAGACCCAGTACTTC. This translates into CASSATSGWYQETQYF.

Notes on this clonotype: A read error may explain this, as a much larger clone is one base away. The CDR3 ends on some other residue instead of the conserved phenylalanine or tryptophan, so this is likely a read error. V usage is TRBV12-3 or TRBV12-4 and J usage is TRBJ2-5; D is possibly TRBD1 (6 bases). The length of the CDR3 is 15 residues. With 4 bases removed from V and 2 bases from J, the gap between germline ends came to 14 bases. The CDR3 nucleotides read TGTGCCAGCAGTTCACGCCGGGACATTCAAGAGACCCAGTACTAC. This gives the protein CASSSRRDIQETQYY.

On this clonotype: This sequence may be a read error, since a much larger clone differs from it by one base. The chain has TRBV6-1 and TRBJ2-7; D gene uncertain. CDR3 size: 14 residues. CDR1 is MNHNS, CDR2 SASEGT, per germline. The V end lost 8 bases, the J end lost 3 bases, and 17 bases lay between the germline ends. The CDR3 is CASVPGFGFYEQYF. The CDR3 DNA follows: TGTGCCAGCGTCCCCGGGTTTGGTTTCTACGAGCAGTACTTC.

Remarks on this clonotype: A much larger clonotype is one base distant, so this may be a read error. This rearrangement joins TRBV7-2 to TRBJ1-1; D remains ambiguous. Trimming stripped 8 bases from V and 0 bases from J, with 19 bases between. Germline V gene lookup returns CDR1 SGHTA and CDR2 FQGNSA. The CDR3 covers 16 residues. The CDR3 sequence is CASGPRGRVMNTEAFF. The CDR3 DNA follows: TGTGCCAGCGGCCCCCGGGGAAGGGTCATGAACACTGAAGCTTTCTTT.

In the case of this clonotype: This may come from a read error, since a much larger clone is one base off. CDR3 DNA sequence: TGTGCCAGCAGTTACCATCCCGACAGCACCGGGGAGCTGGTTTTT. The encoded protein is CASSYHPDSTGELVF. The rearrangement links TRBV6-6 to TRBJ2-2; tentatively, D is TRBD1 or TRBD2 (5 bases each). CDR3 length: 15 amino acids. Germline lookup yields CDR1 MNHNY and CDR2 SVGAGI (reference sequence).

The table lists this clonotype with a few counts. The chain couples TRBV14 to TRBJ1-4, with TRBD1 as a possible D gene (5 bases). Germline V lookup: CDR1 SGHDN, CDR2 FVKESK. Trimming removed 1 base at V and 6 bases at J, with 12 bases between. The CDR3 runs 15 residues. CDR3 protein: CASSQGGVWDEKLFF. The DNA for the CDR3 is TGTGCCAGCAGCCAAGGAGGGGTGTGGGATGAAAAACTGTTTTTT.

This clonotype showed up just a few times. The CDR3, as DNA: TGTGCCATCAGGGGAGAACAGGGGGCCTACAATGAGCAGTTCTTC. Its protein is CAIRGEQGAYNEQFF. J is TRBJ2-1 and V is TRBV10-3; 8 bases agree with TRBD1. CDR3 length: 15 residues. V dropped 6 bases and J dropped 2; count of bases not matched to a gene: 6. Germline assignment: CDR1 ENHRY and CDR2 SYGVKD.

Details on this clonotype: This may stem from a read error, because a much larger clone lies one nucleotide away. The CDR3 sequence: CASSQYVRDREIEVYGQYF. As DNA, the CDR3 is TGCGCCAGCAGCCAATACGTGCGTGACAGGGAGATTGAAGTCTACGGGCAGTACTTC. This chain links TRBV4-1 with TRBJ2-7; 7 nucleotides agree with TRBD1. The CDR3 runs 19 residues. CDR1 is MGHRA, CDR2 YSYEKL, per germline.

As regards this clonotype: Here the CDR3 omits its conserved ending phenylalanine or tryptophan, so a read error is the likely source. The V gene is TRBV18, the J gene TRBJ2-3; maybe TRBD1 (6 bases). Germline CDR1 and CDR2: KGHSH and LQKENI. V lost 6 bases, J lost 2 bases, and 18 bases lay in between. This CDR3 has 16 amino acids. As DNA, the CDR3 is TGTGCCAGCTCCTTCAAAGGGACATCCAACACAGATACGCAGTATTTA. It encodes CASSFKGTSNTDTQYL.

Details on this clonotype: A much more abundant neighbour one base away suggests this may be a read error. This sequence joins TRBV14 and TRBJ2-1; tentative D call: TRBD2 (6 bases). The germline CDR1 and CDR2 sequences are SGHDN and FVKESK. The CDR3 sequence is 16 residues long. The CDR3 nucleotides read TGTGTCAGCAGCCCCCCTAGCGCGAGCTCCTACAATGAGCAGTTCTTC. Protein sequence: CVSSPPSASSYNEQFF.

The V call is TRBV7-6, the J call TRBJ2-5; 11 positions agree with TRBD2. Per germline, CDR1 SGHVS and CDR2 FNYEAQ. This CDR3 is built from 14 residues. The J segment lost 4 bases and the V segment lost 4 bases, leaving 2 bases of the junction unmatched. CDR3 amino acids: CASSSSGGSETQYF. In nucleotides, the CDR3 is TGTGCCAGCAGCTCTAGCGGGGGGTCAGAGACCCAGTACTTC.

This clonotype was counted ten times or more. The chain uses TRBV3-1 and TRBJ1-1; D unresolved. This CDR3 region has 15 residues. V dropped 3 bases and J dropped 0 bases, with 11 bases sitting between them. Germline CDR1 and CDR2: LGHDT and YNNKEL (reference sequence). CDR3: CASSHERLVNTEAFF. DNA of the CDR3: TGTGCCAGCAGCCACGAGCGGTTAGTGAACACTGAAGCTTTCTTT.

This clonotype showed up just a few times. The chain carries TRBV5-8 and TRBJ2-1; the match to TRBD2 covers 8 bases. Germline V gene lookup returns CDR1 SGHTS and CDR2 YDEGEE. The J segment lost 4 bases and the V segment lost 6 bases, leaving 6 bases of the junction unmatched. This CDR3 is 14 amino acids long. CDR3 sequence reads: CASKRGGPYNEQFF. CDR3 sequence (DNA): TGTGCCAGCAAACGGGGGGGGCCGTACAATGAGCAGTTCTTC.

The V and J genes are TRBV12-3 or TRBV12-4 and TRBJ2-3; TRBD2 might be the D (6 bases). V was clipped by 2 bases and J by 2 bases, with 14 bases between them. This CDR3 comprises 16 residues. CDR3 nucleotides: TGTGCCAGCAGTTTATTGTTGGGGGGAAACACAGATACGCAGTATTTT. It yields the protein CASSLLLGGNTDTQYF.

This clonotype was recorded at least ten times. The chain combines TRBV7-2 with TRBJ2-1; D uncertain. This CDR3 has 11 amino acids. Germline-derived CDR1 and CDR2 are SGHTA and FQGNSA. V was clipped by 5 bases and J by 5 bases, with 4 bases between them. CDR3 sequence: CASSRHNEQFF. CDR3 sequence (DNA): TGTGCCAGCAGCCGACACAATGAGCAGTTCTTC.

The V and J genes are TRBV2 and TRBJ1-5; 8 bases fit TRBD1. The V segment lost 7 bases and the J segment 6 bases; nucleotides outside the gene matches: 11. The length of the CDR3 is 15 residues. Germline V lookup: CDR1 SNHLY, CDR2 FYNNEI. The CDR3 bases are TGTGCCAGCATTCGTGGACAGGGTGGGACTCAGCCCCAGCATTTT. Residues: CASIRGQGGTQPQHF.

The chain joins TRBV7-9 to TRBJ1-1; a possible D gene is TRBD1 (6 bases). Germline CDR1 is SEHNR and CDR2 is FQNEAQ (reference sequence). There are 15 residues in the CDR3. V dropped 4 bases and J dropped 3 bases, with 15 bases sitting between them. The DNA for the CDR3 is TGTGCCAGCAGCTCCCGGGACAAGGGGGACACTGAAGCTTTCTTT. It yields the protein CASSSRDKGDTEAFF. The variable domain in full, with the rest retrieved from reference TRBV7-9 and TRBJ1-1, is DTGVSQNPRHKITKRGQNVTFRCDPISEHNRLYWYRQTLGQGPEFLTYFQNEAQLEKSRLLSDRFSAERPKGSFSTLEIQRTEQGDSAMYLCASSSRDKGDTEAFFGQGTRLTVV.

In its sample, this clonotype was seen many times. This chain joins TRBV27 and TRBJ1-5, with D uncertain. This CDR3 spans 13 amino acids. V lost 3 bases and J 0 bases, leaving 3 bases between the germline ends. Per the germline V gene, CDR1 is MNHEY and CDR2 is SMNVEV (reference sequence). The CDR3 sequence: CASSFLSNQPQHF. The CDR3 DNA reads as TGTGCCAGCAGTTTCCTTAGCAATCAGCCCCAGCATTTT.